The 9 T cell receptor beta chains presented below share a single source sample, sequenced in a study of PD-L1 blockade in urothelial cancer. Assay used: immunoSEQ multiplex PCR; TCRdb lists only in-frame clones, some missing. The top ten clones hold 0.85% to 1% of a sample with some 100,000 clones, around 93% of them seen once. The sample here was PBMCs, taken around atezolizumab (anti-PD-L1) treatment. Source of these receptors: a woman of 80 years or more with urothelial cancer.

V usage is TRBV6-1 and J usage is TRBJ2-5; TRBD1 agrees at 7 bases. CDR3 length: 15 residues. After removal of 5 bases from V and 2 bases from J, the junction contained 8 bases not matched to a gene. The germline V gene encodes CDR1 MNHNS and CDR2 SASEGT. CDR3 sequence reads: CASSKGWTGQETQYF. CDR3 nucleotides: TGTGCCAGCAGTAAAGGTTGGACAGGACAAGAGACCCAGTACTTC.

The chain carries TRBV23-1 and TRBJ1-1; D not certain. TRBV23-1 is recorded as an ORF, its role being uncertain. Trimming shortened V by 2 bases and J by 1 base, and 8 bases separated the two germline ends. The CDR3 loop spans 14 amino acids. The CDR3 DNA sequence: TGCGCCAGCAGTCAACTCCAGAAGAACACTGAAGCTTTCTTT. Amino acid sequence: CASSQLQKNTEAFF.

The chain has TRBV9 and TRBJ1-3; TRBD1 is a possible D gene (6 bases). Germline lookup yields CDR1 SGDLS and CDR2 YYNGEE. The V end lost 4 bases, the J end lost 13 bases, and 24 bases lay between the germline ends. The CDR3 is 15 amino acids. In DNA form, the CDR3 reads TGTGCCAGCAGCCCCCTACTTCCGAGAGGGGGAGAAATATATTTT. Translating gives CASSPLLPRGGEIYF.

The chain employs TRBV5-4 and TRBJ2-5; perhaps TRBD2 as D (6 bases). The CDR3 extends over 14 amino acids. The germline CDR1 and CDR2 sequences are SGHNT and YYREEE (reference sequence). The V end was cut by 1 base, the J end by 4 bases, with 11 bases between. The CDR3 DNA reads TGTGCCAGCAGCTTGAGTAGCGGAACAGAGACCCAGTACTTC. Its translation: CASSLSSGTETQYF.

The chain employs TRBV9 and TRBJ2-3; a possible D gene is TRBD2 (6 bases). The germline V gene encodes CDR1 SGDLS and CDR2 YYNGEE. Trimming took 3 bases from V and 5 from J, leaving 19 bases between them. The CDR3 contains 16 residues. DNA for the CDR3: TGTGCCAGCAGCGGTCTGACGGGAGCTTTAGGAGATACGCAGTATTTT. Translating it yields CASSGLTGALGDTQYF.

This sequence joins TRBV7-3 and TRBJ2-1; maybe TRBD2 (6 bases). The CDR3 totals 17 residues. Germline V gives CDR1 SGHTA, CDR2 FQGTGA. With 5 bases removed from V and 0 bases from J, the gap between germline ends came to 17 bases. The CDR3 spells CASSAHRLGSSYNEQFF. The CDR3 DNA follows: TGTGCCAGCAGCGCCCATCGACTAGGGAGCTCCTACAATGAGCAGTTCTTC.

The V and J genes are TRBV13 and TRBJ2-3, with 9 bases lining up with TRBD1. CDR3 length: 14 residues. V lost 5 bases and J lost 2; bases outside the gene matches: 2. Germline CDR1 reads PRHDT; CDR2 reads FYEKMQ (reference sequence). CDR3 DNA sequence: TGTGCCAGCAGCCGGGACAGGGACACAGATACGCAGTATTTT. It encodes CASSRDRDTDTQYF.

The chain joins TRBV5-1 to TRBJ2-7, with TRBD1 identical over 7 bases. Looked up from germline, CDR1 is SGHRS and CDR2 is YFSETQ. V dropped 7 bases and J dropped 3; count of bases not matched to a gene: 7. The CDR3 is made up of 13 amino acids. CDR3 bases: TGCGCCAGCTCCTCGACAGGGTACTACGAGCAGTACTTC. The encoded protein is CASSSTGYYEQYF.

This chain's CDR3 is CSVGRQETQYF. The DNA of the CDR3 is TGCAGCGTTGGGCGGCAGGAGACCCAGTACTTC. The chain combines TRBV29-1 with TRBJ2-5; D uncertain. This CDR3 contains 11 residues. Per the germline V gene, CDR1 is SQVTM and CDR2 is ANQGSEA. Trimming stripped 4 bases from V and 5 bases from J, with 8 bases between.